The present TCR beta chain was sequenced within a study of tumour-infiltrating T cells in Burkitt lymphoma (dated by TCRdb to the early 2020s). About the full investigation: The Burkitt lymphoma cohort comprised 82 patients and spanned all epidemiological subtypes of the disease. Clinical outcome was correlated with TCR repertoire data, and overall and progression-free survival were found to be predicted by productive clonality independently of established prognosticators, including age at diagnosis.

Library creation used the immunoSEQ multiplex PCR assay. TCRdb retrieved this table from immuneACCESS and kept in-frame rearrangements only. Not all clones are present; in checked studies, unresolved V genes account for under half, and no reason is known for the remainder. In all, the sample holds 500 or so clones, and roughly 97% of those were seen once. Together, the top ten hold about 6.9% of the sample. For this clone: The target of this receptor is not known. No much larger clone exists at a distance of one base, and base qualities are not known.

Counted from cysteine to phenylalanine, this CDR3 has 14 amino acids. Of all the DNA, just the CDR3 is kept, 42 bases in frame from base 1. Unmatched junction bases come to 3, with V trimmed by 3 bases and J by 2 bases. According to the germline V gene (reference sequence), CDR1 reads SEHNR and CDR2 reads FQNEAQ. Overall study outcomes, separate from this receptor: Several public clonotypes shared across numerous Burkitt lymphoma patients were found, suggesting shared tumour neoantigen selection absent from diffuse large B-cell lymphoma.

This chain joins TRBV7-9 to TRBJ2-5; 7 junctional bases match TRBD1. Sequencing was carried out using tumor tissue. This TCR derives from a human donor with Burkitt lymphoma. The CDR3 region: CASSFDRVQETQYF. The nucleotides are TGTGCCAGCAGCTTCGACAGGGTTCAAGAGACCCAGTACTTC.